The clone carrying this T cell receptor beta chain was seen a few times. The CDR3 runs to 13 residues. Germline-derived CDR1 and CDR2 are SGHTA and FQGNSA. Trimming removed 1 base from V and 5 bases from J, with 7 bases in between. This sample was taken from a study of HIV-infected patients and healthy controls. TCRdb ran MiXCR on the 5' RACE reads and lists one entry per CDR3 protein. The table has 70,000 or so distinct CDR3 sequences, about a sixth seen once. The chain is built from TRBV7-2 and TRBJ2-3; possibly TRBD1 for D (5 bases). The receptor was isolated from a human donor in good health. The sequencing input was CD4+ T cells from blood. CDR3 nucleotide sequence: TGTGCCAGCAGCTTAGACAGGATAGATACGCAGTATTTT. This translates into CASSLDRIDTQYF.